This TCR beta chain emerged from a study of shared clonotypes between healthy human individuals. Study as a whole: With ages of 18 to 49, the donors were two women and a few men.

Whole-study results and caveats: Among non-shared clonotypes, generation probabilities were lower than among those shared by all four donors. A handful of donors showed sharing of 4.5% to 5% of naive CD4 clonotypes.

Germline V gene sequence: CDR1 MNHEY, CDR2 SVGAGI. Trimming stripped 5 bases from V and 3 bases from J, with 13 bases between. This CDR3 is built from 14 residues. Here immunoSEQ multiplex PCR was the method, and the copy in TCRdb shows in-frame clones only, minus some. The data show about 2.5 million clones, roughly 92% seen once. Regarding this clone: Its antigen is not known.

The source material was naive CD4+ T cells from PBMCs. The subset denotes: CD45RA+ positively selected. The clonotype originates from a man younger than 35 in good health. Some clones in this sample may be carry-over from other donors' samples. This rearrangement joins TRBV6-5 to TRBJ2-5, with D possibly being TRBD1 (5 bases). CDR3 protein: CASSRGWSKETQYF. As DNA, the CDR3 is TGTGCCAGCAGTAGGGGCTGGTCCAAAGAGACCCAGTACTTC.